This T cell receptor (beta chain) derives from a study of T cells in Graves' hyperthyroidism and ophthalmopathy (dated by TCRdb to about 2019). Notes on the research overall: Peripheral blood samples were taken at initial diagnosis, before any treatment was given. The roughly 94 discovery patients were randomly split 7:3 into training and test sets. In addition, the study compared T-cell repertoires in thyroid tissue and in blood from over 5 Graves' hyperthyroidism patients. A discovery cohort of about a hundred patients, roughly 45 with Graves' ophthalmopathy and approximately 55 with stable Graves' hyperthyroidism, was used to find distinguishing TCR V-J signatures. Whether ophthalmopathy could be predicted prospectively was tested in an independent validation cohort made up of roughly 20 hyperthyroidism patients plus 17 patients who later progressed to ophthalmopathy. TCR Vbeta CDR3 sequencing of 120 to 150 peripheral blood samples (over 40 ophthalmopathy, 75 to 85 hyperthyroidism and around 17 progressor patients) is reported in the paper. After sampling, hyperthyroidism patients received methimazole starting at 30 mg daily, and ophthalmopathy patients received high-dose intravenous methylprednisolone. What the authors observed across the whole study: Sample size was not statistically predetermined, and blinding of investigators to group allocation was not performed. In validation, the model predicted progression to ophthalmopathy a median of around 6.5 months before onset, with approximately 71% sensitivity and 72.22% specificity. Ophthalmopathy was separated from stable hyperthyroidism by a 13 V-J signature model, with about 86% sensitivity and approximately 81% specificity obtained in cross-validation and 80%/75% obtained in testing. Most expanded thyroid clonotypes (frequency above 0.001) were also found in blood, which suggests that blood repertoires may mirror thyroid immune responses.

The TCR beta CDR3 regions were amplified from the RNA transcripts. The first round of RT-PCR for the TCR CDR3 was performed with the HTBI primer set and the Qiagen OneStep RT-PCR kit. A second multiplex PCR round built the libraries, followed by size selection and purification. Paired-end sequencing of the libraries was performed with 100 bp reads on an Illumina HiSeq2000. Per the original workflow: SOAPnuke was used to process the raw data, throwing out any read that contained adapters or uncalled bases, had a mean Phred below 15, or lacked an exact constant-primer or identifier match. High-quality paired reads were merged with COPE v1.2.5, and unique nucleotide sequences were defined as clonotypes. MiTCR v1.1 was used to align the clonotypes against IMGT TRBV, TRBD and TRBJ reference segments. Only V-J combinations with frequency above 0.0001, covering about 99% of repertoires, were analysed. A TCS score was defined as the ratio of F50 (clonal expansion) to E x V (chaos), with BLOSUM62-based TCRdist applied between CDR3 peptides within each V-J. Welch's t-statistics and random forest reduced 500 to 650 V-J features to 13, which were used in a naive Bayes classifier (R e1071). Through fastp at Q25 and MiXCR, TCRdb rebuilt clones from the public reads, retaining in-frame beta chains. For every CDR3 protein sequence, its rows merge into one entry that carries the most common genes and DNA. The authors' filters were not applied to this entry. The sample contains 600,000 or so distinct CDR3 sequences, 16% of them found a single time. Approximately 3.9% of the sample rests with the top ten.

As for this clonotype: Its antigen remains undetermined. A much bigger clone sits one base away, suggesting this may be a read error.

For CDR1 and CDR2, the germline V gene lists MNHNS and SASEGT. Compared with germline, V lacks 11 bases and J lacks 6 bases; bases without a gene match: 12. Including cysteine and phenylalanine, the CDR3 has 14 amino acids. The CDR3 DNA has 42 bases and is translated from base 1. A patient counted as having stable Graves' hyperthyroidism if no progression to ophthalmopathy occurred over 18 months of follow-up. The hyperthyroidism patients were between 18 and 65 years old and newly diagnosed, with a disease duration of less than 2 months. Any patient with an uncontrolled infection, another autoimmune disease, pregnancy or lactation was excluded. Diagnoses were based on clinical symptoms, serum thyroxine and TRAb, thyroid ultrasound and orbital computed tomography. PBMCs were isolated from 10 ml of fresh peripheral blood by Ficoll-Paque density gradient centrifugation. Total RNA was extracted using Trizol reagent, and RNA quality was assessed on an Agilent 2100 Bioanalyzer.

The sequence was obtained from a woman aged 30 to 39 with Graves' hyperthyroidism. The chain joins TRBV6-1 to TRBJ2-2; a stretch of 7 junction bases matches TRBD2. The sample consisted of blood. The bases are TGTGCCGGCGGGGGTTTCTTAGGCGCCGGGGAGCTGTTTTTT. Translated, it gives CAGGGFLGAGELFF.